Listed below are T cell receptor beta chains from one sample, sequenced in a study of control samples from healthy donors and cancer patients. The table came from immunoSEQ multiplex PCR; TCRdb's copy has only in-frame clones and leaves some out. The sample shows tens of thousands of clones, roughly 86% of them seen only once. Sequenced: blood. These receptors were collected from a man aged 45-65 years in good health. CDR3s include the opening cysteine and the closing phenylalanine or tryptophan. The D gene is left open where the match is weak. Clone size is not always given. Where it is, it says once, few, many or a class for expanded clones.

j_gene | abundance | v_gene | d_gene | CDR3nt | CDR3aa
TRBJ1-2 | . | TRBV6-1 | . | TGTGCCAGCAGTGAAGCCTATAACTATGGCTACACCTTC | CASSEAYNYGYTF
TRBJ1-1 | . | TRBV5-1 | . | TGCGCCAGCAGCTTGGCCGTGAACACTGAAGCTTTCTTT | CASSLAVNTEAFF
TRBJ1-2 | once | TRBV30 | . | TGTGCCTGGAGTGTAGAGGGGGGCCAGGGAGGTGGCTACACCTTC | CAWSVEGGQGGGYTF
TRBJ2-6 | . | TRBV30 | TRBD1 | TGTGCCTGGGGGACAGCAACTGGGGCCAACGTCCTGACTTTC | CAWGTATGANVLTF
TRBJ2-7 | . | TRBV6-1 | TRBD1 | TGTGCCAGCAGTGAAGGGACAGGGGGCTCCTACGAGCAGTACTTC | CASSEGTGGSYEQYF
TRBJ1-5 | . | TRBV19 | . | TGTGCCAGTAGTATATCGGCAGCTTATAGCAATCAGCCCCAGCATTTT | CASSISAAYSNQPQHF
TRBJ1-5 | . | TRBV7-6 | . | TGTGCCAGCAGCTTAGGTCCAGAGGGCAATCAGCCCCAGCATTTT | CASSLGPEGNQPQHF
TRBJ2-1 | many | TRBV9 | TRBD2 | TGTGCCAGCAGCGTAGGACTAGCGGACTCCTCATGGGAGCAGTTCTTC | CASSVGLADSSWEQFF
TRBJ1-1 | . | TRBV9 | TRBD1 | TGTGCCAGCAGCGTAGGGGGCAGGGGGCTACAGAACACTGAAGCTTTCTTT | CASSVGGRGLQNTEAFF
TRBJ2-7 | . | TRBV5-1 | . | TGCGCCAGCAGCGCGGCGGGGACGGTGTCCTACGAGCAGTACTTC | CASSAAGTVSYEQYF
TRBJ1-1 | few | TRBV18 | . | TGTGCCAGCTTACTCTTGAACACTGAAGCTTTCTTT | CASLLLNTEAFF
TRBJ2-3 | . | TRBV7-9 | TRBD1 | TGTGCCAGCAGCTTGACAGGGGGGGGCACAGATACGCAGTATTTT | CASSLTGGGTDTQYF
TRBJ2-7 | . | TRBV6-1 | TRBD2 | TGTGCCAGCAGTGAAGGGCTAGCGGGGGTTTCGTACGAGCAGTACTTC | CASSEGLAGVSYEQYF
TRBJ1-3 | . | TRBV9 | . | TGTGCCAGCAGCGTAGAGATAGAGGGGTCTGGAAACACCATATATTTT | CASSVEIEGSGNTIYF
TRBJ2-1 | . | TRBV29-1 | . | TGCAGCGCTAGGGGCAATGAGCAGTTCTTC | CSARGNEQFF
TRBJ2-1 | . | TRBV6-6 | . | TGTGCCAGCAGTTCCCGGACTGGAGAGCAGTTCTTC | CASSSRTGEQFF
TRBJ1-1 | few | TRBV5-6 | . | TGTGCCAGCAGCCAACTACAGGCTCAGGGCGCTGAAGCTTTCTTT | CASSQLQAQGAEAFF
TRBJ2-6 | once | TRBV5-1 | TRBD1 | TGCGCCAGCAGCTTGGTTCGGGACAGGCCCACCTCTGGGGCCAACGTCCTGACTTTC | CASSLVRDRPTSGANVLTF
TRBJ1-1 | . | TRBV19 | TRBD1 | TGTGCCAGTAGTTCTGGACAGGGTGTCAACACTGAAGCTTTCTTT | CASSSGQGVNTEAFF
TRBJ2-1 | once | TRBV7-2 | . | TGTGCCAGCAGCTTAGGGGCGAGCGTGGATGAGCAGTTCTTC | CASSLGASVDEQFF
TRBJ2-7 | . | TRBV5-1 | TRBD1 | TGCGCCAGTAGTTGGACAGGGTCCTCCTACGAGCAGTACTTC | CASSWTGSSYEQYF
TRBJ2-2 | . | TRBV28 | . | TGTGCCAGCAGTCCGACACTTATTACCGGGGAGCTGTTTTTT | CASSPTLITGELFF
TRBJ2-3 | . | TRBV27 | . | TGTGCCAGCAGGTCCCGTGGGGTCCCAAGTCCTAGCACAGATACGCAGTATTTT | CASRSRGVPSPSTDTQYF
TRBJ1-3 | . | TRBV5-8 | . | TGTGCCAGCAGCTACGGCCTCGGAAACACCATATATTTT | CASSYGLGNTIYF
TRBJ2-1 | . | TRBV5-1 | . | TGCGCCAGCAGCTCGGGACTGCCCCCCACGTATGAGCAGTTCTTC | CASSSGLPPTYEQFF
TRBJ1-2 | . | TRBV5-4 | . | TGTGCCAGCAGCGCAGGGCTAGCTAACTATGGCTACACCTTC | CASSAGLANYGYTF
TRBJ1-5 | . | TRBV9 | . | TGTGCCAGCAGCGTAGAAGGCAGCGGGGGACAGCCCCAGCATTTT | CASSVEGSGGQPQHF
TRBJ1-3 | . | TRBV15 | TRBD1 | TGTGCCACCAGCACAGTGGACAGGGGTGGAAACACCATATATTTT | CATSTVDRGGNTIYF
TRBJ2-4 | . | TRBV11-2 | . | TGTGCCTGTAGACCGGGGGCCAAAAACATTCAGTACTTC | CACRPGAKNIQYF
TRBJ2-1 | . | TRBV30 | TRBD2 | TGTGCCTACCGTAGCGGGATAGATTACAATGAGCAGTTCTTC | CAYRSGIDYNEQFF
TRBJ1-1 | . | TRBV6-5 | TRBD1 | TGTGCCAGCAGGAGACAGGGGATGAACACTGAAGCTTTCTTT | CASRRQGMNTEAFF
TRBJ1-1 | . | TRBV6-6 | . | TGTGCCAGCAGTTATGGCCTCGGAGGACGGGGTGAAGCTTTCTTT | CASSYGLGGRGEAFF
TRBJ2-7 | . | TRBV18 | TRBD2 | TGTGCCAGCTCACTGACTAGCGGGGGTACGTACGAGCAGTACTTC | CASSLTSGGTYEQYF
TRBJ2-1 | . | TRBV12-5 | TRBD1 | TGTGCTAGTGGTTCTGGAGAGGGACAGAACAATGAGCAGTTCTTC | CASGSGEGQNNEQFF
TRBJ2-7 | many | TRBV29-1 | . | TGCAGCGTTGAGGGGGAGGTTGGGGCGGGTGAGCAGTACTTC | CSVEGEVGAGEQYF
TRBJ2-3 | . | TRBV19 | . | TGTGCCAGTAGTGGGGGTTCTGGGGTGACCACAGATACGCAGTATTTT | CASSGGSGVTTDTQYF
TRBJ1-5 | . | TRBV18 | . | TGTGCCAGCTCGGTCTTCTCCAAGGGTCAGCCCCAGCATTTT | CASSVFSKGQPQHF
TRBJ2-1 | . | TRBV27 | TRBD2 | TGTGCCAGCAGCGTCAGGACTAGCAGCCATGAGCAGTTCTTC | CASSVRTSSHEQFF
TRBJ1-2 | . | TRBV5-8 | TRBD1 | TGTGCCAGCAGCTTGTTATCAAGGGGGCATGGCTACACCTTC | CASSLLSRGHGYTF
TRBJ1-4 | . | TRBV27 | . | TGTGCCAGCAGGGGCAGCTACAGAAATGATAATGAAAAACTGTTTTTT | CASRGSYRNDNEKLFF
TRBJ1-3 | . | TRBV11-1 | . | TGTGCCAGCAGACCGTCAATCCCCCAGGATGGAAACACCATATATTTT | CASRPSIPQDGNTIYF